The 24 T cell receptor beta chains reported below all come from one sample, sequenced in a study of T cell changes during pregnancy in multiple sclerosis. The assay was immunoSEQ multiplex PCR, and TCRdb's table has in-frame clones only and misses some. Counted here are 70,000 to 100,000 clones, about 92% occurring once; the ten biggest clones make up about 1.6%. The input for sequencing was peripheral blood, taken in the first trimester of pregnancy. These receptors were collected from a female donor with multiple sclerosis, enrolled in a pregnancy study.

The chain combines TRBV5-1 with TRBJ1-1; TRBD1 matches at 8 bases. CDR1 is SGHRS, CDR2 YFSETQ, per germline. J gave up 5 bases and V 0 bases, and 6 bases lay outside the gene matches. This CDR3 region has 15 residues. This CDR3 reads CASSLGQGIVTEAFF. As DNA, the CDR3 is TGCGCCAGCAGCTTGGGACAGGGGATTGTGACTGAAGCTTTCTTT.

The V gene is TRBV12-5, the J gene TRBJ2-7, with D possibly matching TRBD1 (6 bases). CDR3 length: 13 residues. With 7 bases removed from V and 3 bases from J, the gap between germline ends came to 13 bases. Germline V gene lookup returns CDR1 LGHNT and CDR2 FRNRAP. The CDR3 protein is CASAQGQYYEQYF. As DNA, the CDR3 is TGTGCTAGTGCCCAGGGGCAATACTACGAGCAGTACTTC.

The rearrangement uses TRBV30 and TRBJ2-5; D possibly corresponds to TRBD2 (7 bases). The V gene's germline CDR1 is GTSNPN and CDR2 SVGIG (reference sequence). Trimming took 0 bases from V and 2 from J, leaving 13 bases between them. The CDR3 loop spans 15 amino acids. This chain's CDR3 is CAWSVLRGGQETQYF. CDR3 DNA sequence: TGTGCCTGGAGTGTACTAAGGGGGGGGCAAGAGACCCAGTACTTC.

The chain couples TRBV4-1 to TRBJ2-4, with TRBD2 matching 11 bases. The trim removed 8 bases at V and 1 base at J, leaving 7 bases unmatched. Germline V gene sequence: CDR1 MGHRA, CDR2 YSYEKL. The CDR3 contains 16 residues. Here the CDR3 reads CASAQLAGVAKNIQYF. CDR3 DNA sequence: TGCGCCAGCGCCCAACTAGCGGGAGTCGCCAAAAACATTCAGTACTTC.

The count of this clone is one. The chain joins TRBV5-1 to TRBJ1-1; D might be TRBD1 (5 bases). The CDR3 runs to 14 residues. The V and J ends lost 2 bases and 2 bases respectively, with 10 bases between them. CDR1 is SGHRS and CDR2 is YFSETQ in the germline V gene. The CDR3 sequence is CASSLATANTEAFF. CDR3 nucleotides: TGCGCCAGCAGCTTAGCGACAGCCAACACTGAAGCTTTCTTT.

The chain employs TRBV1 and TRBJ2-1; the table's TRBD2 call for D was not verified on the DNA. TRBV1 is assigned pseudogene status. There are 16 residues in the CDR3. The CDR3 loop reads CTSSHLLAPAYNEQFF. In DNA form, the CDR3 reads TGCACCAGCAGCCACCTACTAGCGCCCGCCTACAATGAGCAGTTCTTC.

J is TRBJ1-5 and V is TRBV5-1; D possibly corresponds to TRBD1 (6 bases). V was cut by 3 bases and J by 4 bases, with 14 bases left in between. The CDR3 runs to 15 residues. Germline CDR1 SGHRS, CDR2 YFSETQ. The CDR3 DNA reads TGCGCCAGCAGCTGGGGGGGGACACCTAATCAGCCCCAGCATTTT. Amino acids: CASSWGGTPNQPQHF.

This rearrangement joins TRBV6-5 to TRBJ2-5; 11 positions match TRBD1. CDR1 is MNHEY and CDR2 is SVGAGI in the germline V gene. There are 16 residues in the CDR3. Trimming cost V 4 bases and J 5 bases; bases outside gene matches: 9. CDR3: CASSFLPGQGEETQYF. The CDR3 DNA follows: TGTGCCAGCAGTTTTCTTCCGGGACAGGGGGAGGAGACCCAGTACTTC.

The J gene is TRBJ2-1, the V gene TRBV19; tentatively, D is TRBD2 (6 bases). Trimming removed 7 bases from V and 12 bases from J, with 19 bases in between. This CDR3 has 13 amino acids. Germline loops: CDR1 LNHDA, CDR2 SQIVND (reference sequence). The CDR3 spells CASIGGNSPGQFF. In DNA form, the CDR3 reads TGTGCCAGTATTGGAGGGAATTCCCCCGGGCAGTTCTTC.

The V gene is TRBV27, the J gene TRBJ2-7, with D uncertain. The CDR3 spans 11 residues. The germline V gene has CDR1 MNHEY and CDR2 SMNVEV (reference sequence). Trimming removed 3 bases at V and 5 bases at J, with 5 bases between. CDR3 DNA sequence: TGTGCCAGCAGTTTGTCCGACGAGCAGTACTTC. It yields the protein CASSLSDEQYF.

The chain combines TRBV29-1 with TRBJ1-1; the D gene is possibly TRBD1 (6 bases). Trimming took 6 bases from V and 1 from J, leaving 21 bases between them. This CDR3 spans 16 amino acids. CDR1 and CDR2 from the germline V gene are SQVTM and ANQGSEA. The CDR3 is CSVRRGGGASNTEAFF. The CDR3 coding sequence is TGCAGCGTCCGAAGAGGAGGGGGGGCCTCGAACACTGAAGCTTTCTTT.

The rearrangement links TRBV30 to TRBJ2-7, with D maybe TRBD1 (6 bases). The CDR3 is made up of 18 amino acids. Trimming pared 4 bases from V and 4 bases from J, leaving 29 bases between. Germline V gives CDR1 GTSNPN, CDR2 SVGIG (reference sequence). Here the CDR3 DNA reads TGTGCCTGGAAAGGTTTGGTTAGGGTCAGGGGAATCGGGTACGAGCAGTACTTC. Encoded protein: CAWKGLVRVRGIGYEQYF.

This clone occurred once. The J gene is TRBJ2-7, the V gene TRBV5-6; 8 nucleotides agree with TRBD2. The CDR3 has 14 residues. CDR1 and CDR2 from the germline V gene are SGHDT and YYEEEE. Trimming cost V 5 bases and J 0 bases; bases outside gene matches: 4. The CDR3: CASRTSGSSYEQYF. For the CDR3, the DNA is TGTGCCAGCAGGACCAGCGGGAGCTCCTACGAGCAGTACTTC.

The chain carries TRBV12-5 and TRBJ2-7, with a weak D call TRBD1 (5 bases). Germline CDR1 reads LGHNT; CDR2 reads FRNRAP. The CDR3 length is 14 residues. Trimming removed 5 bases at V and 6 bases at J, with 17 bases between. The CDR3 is CASGPTLRGSEQYF. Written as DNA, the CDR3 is TGTGCTAGTGGTCCCACCCTAAGGGGCTCCGAGCAGTACTTC.

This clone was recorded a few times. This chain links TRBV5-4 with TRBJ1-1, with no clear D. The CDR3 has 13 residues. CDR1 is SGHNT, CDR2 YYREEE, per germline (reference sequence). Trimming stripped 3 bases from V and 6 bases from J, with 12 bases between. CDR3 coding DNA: TGTGCCAGCAGCTCCCCGGTGGGAGCTGAAGCTTTCTTT. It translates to CASSSPVGAEAFF.

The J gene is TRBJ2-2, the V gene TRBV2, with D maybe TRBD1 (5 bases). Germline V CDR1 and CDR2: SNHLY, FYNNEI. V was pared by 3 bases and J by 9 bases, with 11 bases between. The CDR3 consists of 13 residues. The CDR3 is CASSEWGPRELFF. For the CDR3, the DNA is TGTGCCAGCAGTGAGTGGGGCCCCAGGGAGCTGTTTTTT.

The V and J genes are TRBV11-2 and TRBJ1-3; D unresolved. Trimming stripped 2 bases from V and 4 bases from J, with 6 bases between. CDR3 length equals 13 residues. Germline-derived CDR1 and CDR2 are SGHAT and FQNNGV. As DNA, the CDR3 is TGTGCCAGCAGCTTACAACAGGGAAACACCATATATTTT. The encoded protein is CASSLQQGNTIYF. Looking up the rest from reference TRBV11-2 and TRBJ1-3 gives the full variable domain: EAGVAQSPRYKIIEKRQSVAFWCNPISGHATLYWYQQILGQGPKLLIQFQNNGVVDDSQLPKDRFSAERLKGVDSTLKIQPAKLEDSAVYLCASSLQQGNTIYFGEGSWLTVV.

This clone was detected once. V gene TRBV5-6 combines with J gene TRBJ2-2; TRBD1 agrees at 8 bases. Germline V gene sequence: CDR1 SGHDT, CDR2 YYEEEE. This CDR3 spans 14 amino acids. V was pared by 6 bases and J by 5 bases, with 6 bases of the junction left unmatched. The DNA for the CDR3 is TGTGCCAGCAATGGCAGGGGGCGTACCGGGGAGCTGTTTTTT. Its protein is CASNGRGRTGELFF. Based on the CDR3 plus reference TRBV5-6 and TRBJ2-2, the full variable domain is DAGVTQSPTHLIKTRGQQVTLRCSPKSGHDTVSWYQQALGQGPQFIFQYYEEEERQRGNFPDRFSGHQFPNYSSELNVNALLLGDSALYLCASNGRGRTGELFFGEGSRLTVL.

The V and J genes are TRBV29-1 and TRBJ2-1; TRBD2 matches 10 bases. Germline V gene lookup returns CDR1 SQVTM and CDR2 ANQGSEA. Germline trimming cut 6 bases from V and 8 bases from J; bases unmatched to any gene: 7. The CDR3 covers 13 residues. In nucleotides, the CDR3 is TGCAGCGTATCTAGCGGGAGTCTCTATGAGCAGTTCTTC. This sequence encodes CSVSSGSLYEQFF.

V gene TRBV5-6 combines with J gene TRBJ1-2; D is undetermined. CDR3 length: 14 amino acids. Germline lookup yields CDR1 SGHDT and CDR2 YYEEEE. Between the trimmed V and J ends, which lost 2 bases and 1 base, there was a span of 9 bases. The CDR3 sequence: CASSFIGLNYGYTF. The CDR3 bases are TGTGCCAGCAGCTTTATCGGACTTAACTATGGCTACACCTTC.

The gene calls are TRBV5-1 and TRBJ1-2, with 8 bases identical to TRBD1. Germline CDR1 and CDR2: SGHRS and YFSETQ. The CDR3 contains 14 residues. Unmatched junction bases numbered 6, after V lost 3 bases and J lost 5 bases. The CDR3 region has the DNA TGCGCCAGCAGCTCACAGGGGGGGGGATATGGCTACACCTTC. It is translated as CASSSQGGGYGYTF.

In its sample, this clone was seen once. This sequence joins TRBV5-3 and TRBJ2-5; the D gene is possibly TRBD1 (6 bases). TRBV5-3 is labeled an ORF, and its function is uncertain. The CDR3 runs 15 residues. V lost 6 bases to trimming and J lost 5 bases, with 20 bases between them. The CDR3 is CARNLSSDSFETQYF. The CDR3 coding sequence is TGTGCCAGAAATTTGTCTTCGGACAGTTTTGAGACCCAGTACTTC.

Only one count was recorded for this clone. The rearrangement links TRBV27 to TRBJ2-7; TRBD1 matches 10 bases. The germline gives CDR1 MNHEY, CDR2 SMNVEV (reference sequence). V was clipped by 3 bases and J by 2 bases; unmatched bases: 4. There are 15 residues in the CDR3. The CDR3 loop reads CASSFLGTGAYEQYF. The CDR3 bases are TGTGCCAGCAGTTTTCTCGGGACAGGGGCCTACGAGCAGTACTTC.

The CDR3 DNA reads as TGTGCCAGCAGCGGATTAGGAGGGCCTAGAGACTACGAGCAGTACTTC. Its translation is CASSGLGGPRDYEQYF. This sequence joins TRBV7-3 and TRBJ2-7; perhaps TRBD2 as D (6 bases). Germline CDR1 is SGHTA and CDR2 is FQGTGA. This CDR3 region has 16 residues. The V gene lost 5 bases and the J gene lost 3 bases, with 20 bases spanning the gap. The variable domain in full, completed from reference TRBV7-3 and TRBJ2-7, reads GAGVSQTPSNKVTEKGKYVELRCDPISGHTALYWYRQSLGQGPEFLIYFQGTGAADDSGLPNDRFFAVRPEGSVSTLKIQRTERGDSAVYLCASSGLGGPRDYEQYFGPGTRLTVT.